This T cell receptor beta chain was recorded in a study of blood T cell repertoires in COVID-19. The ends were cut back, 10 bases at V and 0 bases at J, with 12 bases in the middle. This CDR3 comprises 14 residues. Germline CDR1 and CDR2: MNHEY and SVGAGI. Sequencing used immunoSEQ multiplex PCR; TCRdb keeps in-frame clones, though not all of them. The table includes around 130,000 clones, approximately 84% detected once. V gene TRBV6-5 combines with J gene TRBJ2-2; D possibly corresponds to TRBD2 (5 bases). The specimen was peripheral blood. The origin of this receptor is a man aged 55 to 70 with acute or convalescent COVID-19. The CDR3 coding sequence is TGTGCCACGGGATTCGGTTCGAACACCGGGGAGCTGTTTTTT. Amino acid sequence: CATGFGSNTGELFF.